The T cell receptor beta chain under discussion was sequenced for a study of T-cell reconstitution after alpha-beta-depleted transplantation in children. Germline V gene data show CDR1 as SGHTA and CDR2 as FQGNSA. This CDR3 spans 15 amino acids. V was cut by 0 bases and J by 8 bases, with 13 bases left in between. A remark on this clonotype: What it binds is not known.

Study results and caveats: T-cell numbers and diversity, one year after transplant, stemmed largely from T cells that were newly produced. The origin of high day-60 TCRbeta diversity in some patients lay in surviving recipient T cells and thymic progenitors. The study reportedly traced alpha-beta T cells about two months after transplant to several hundred expanded graft clones.

Unique molecular identifiers were incorporated during preparation of the TCRbeta library. MiXCR, applied by TCRdb to the PCR reads, yields one record per CDR3 protein. The sample includes roughly 250,000 distinct CDR3 sequences, roughly 8.2% of them seen just once. The specimen comprised PBMCs, mostly from graft donor cells, sampled 180 days after TCRalphabeta/CD19-depleted stem cell transplant. V gene TRBV7-2 combines with J gene TRBJ1-4; D ambiguous. This sequence was found in a male patient aged 10-17 years who had a stem cell transplant for acute lymphoblastic leukemia, so the T cells may come from the graft donor. CDR3 sequence reads: CASSLALLQKEKLFF. CDR3 nucleotide sequence: TGTGCCAGCAGCTTAGCGCTCTTACAGAAGGAAAAACTGTTTTTT.